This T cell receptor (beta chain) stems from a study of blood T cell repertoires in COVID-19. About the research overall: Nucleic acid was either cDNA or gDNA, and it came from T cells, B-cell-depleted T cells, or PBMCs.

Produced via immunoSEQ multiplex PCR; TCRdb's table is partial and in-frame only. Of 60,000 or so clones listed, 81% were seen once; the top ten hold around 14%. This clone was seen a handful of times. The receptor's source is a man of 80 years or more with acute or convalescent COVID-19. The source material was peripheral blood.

CDR3 DNA: TGCAGTGCTAGTCAATCCCGGGACAATCAGCCCCAGCATTTT. As protein: CSASQSRDNQPQHF. J is TRBJ1-5 and V is TRBV20-1; D call uncertain. The V end lost 3 bases, the J end lost 3 bases, and 12 bases lay between the germline ends. In germline, CDR1 is DFQATT, CDR2 SNEGSKA (reference sequence). The CDR3 is made up of 14 amino acids.